The 22 T cell receptor beta chains below all came from one sample that was sequenced in a study of cytomegalovirus exposure and HLA in healthy donors. Vbeta (60) and Jbeta (13) primers were used in the PCR. Profiling relied on immunoSEQ multiplex PCR, and the TCRdb table lists in-frame clones only, not all of them. Counted here are approximately 150,000 clones, over 60% occurring once; the ten biggest clones make up roughly 3%. Sequencing input: PBMCs. The receptor set was obtained from a woman aged 25 to 45 in good health and CMV-seronegative.

The V and J genes are TRBV28 and TRBJ1-2; 7 bases are shared with TRBD1. Per the germline V gene, CDR1 is MDHEN and CDR2 is SYDVKM. The CDR3 has 14 residues. Trimming cost V 2 bases and J 3 bases; bases outside gene matches: 3. The CDR3 DNA sequence: TGTGCCAGCAGTTTAGAAGGGGGCGACTATGGCTACACCTTC. Protein product: CASSLEGGDYGYTF.

This clone was detected once. V is TRBV2 and J is TRBJ1-3; D is perhaps TRBD1 (6 bases). This CDR3 region has 15 residues. Germline loops: CDR1 SNHLY, CDR2 FYNNEI. V was trimmed by 6 bases and J by 0 bases, leaving 12 bases between them. CDR3: CASRVGAISGNTIYF. CDR3 coding DNA: TGTGCCAGCAGGGTGGGGGCCATCTCTGGAAACACCATATATTTT. Full variable domain (rest looked up from reference TRBV2 and TRBJ1-3): EPEVTQTPSHQVTQMGQEVILRCVPISNHLYFYWYRQILGQKVEFLVSFYNNEISEKSEIFDDQFSVERPDGSNFTLKIRSTKLEDSAMYFCASRVGAISGNTIYFGEGSWLTVV.

Only a few counts were recorded for this clone. This rearrangement joins TRBV19 to TRBJ2-1; 7 bases line up with TRBD2. Looked up from germline, CDR1 is LNHDA and CDR2 is SQIVND (reference sequence). The CDR3 totals 16 residues. V gave up 0 bases and J gave up 0 bases; unmatched junction bases: 2. Written as DNA, the CDR3 is TGTGCCAGTAGTATAGAGGGCGGGAGCTCCTACAATGAGCAGTTCTTC. This translates into CASSIEGGSSYNEQFF.

The V gene is TRBV4-3, the J gene TRBJ2-1, with D unresolved. The CDR3 extends over 14 amino acids. Germline values: CDR1 LGHNA, CDR2 YSLEER. Trimming shortened V by 5 bases and J by 8 bases, and 16 bases separated the two germline ends. This chain's CDR3 is CASSARLSRDEQFF. CDR3 bases: TGCGCCAGCAGCGCTAGACTTTCACGCGATGAGCAGTTCTTC.

Only one count was recorded for this clone. The genes are TRBV2 and TRBJ2-5, with D possibly TRBD2 on 8 matching bases. Trimming cost V 7 bases and J 1 base, with 19 bases left between them. Germline CDR1 reads SNHLY; CDR2 reads FYNNEI. The CDR3 is 16 amino acids. CDR3 residues: CASNQGGGGIQETQYF. The CDR3, as DNA: TGTGCCAGCAACCAGGGGGGCGGGGGGATCCAAGAGACCCAGTACTTC.

In its sample, this clone was seen once. The rearrangement uses TRBV11-3 and TRBJ2-2, with D possibly matching TRBD1 (5 bases). V lost 5 bases to trimming and J lost 7 bases, with 20 bases between them. This CDR3 has 16 residues. CDR1 and CDR2 from the germline V gene are SGHNT and YENEEA. DNA for the CDR3: TGTGCCAGCAGCCCCAGGGAAACCAGTGACGGCGGGGAGCTGTTTTTT. Translation gives CASSPRETSDGGELFF.

V gene TRBV5-6 combines with J gene TRBJ1-2; 8 bases are a match to TRBD1. Germline V gene lookup returns CDR1 SGHDT and CDR2 YYEEEE. Trimming removed 4 bases from V and 4 bases from J; junction bases left unmatched: 12. The CDR3 extends over 16 amino acids. The CDR3 here is CASSLRGDRHFYGYTF. The DNA of the CDR3 is TGTGCCAGCAGCCTACGCGGGGACAGGCATTTCTATGGCTACACCTTC. Looking up the rest from reference TRBV5-6 and TRBJ1-2 gives the full variable domain: DAGVTQSPTHLIKTRGQQVTLRCSPKSGHDTVSWYQQALGQGPQFIFQYYEEEERQRGNFPDRFSGHQFPNYSSELNVNALLLGDSALYLCASSLRGDRHFYGYTFGSGTRLTVV.

This clone occurred a few times. The V call is TRBV4-3, the J call TRBJ2-3; D possibly corresponds to TRBD2 (5 bases). The CDR3 runs to 16 residues. Germline V gene lookup returns CDR1 LGHNA and CDR2 YSLEER. The germline V and J ends were trimmed by 1 base and 4 bases, with 15 bases remaining between them. The CDR3 reads CASSQGISELADTQYF. The CDR3 DNA is TGCGCCAGCAGCCAAGGTATTAGCGAGCTTGCAGATACGCAGTATTTT.

V and J are TRBV7-9 and TRBJ1-4; 9 bases map to TRBD1. Looked up from germline, CDR1 is SEHNR and CDR2 is FQNEAQ (reference sequence). Losses at the gene ends were 6 bases for V and 6 bases for J; bases not matched to a gene: 8. The CDR3 spans 15 residues. CDR3 sequence: CASSNTQGAHEKLFF. CDR3 sequence (DNA): TGTGCCAGCAGTAATACACAGGGGGCCCATGAAAAACTGTTTTTT.

The chain employs TRBV20-1 and TRBJ1-2, with D hard to call. Germline V gives CDR1 DFQATT, CDR2 SNEGSKA (reference sequence). Trimming shortened V by 5 bases and J by 2 bases, and 6 bases separated the two germline ends. There are 11 residues in the CDR3. CDR3 sequence reads: CSAVQNYGYTF. The CDR3 nucleotides are TGCAGTGCTGTACAGAACTATGGCTACACCTTC.

This clone has only one observation. The V call is TRBV19, the J call TRBJ2-1; 10 positions agree with TRBD2. The CDR3 is 15 amino acids. CDR1 LNHDA and CDR2 SQIVND come from the germline V gene (reference sequence). V lost 6 bases and J lost 0; bases outside the gene matches: 2. The CDR3 loop reads CASRGLASSYNEQFF. CDR3 DNA: TGTGCCAGTAGGGGACTAGCGAGCTCCTACAATGAGCAGTTCTTC.

This clone was counted a few times. The chain combines TRBV5-4 with TRBJ2-7; TRBD2 matches 11 bases. V gave up 1 base and J gave up 6 bases; unmatched junction bases: 6. This CDR3 contains 15 residues. The germline V gene has CDR1 SGHNT and CDR2 YYREEE (reference sequence). The CDR3 DNA reads TGTGCCAGCAGCTTGTGTAGCGGGGGGGAGTGCGAGCAGTACTTC. Encoded protein: CASSLCSGGECEQYF.

This clone was seen a few times. The gene calls are TRBV6-1 and TRBJ2-3, with D perhaps TRBD2 (5 bases). V lost 7 bases to trimming and J lost 6 bases, with 11 bases between them. The CDR3 contains 12 residues. Germline CDR1 MNHNS, CDR2 SASEGT. The CDR3 protein is CASKDFEDTQYF. The CDR3 DNA is TGTGCCAGCAAGGACTTTGAGGATACGCAGTATTTT.

J is TRBJ1-2 and V is TRBV20-1, with TRBD1 identical over 9 bases. The germline V gene encodes CDR1 DFQATT and CDR2 SNEGSKA (reference sequence). With 2 bases clipped from V and 11 bases from J, the junction kept 3 bases outside the gene matches. This CDR3 is built from 11 residues. In DNA form, the CDR3 reads TGCAGTGCTAGACCGGGACAGGGATACACCTTC. It codes for CSARPGQGYTF.

This clone was counted between two and nine times. The chain employs TRBV28 and TRBJ1-5; perhaps TRBD1 as D (5 bases). The CDR3 length is 12 residues. V lost 10 bases and J 0 bases, leaving 7 bases between the germline ends. Germline values: CDR1 MDHEN, CDR2 SYDVKM. CDR3 sequence (DNA): TGTGCCATGGGGGGTAGCAATCAGCCCCAGCATTTT. Protein sequence: CAMGGSNQPQHF.

This chain links TRBV4-3 with TRBJ2-1, with D uncertain. The CDR3 is 16 residues long. Per the germline V gene, CDR1 is LGHNA and CDR2 is YSLEER. V dropped 0 bases and J dropped 1 base, with 10 bases sitting between them. CDR3 in amino acids: CASSQDLGRSYNEQFF. CDR3 sequence (DNA): TGCGCCAGCAGCCAAGATCTTGGCCGTTCCTACAATGAGCAGTTCTTC.

The chain links TRBV4-1 to TRBJ1-1; D ambiguous. The CDR3 totals 16 residues. Germline V CDR1 and CDR2: MGHRA, YSYEKL. Trimming stripped 4 bases from V and 2 bases from J, with 17 bases between. CDR3 in DNA: TGCGCCAGCAGCCCCCACGGCTTGAGGAGAAACACTGAAGCTTTCTTT. This gives the protein CASSPHGLRRNTEAFF.

The rearrangement joins TRBV7-8 to TRBJ2-7; 9 bases align to TRBD1. The J segment lost 2 bases and the V segment lost 5 bases, leaving 7 bases of the junction unmatched. From germline, CDR1 is SGHVS and CDR2 FQNEAQ. This CDR3 is built from 15 residues. CDR3 nucleotides: TGTGCCAGCAGCCTCCAGACAGGGGGTACCTACGAGCAGTACTTC. Translation gives CASSLQTGGTYEQYF.

J is TRBJ1-2 and V is TRBV7-9; D gene ambiguous. From germline, CDR1 is SEHNR and CDR2 FQNEAQ (reference sequence). The V end lost 5 bases, the J end lost 5 bases, and 12 bases lay between the germline ends. CDR3 length: 13 amino acids. The CDR3 DNA is TGTGCCAGCAGCCCAGCAAAACAGTATGGCTACACCTTC. Its protein is CASSPAKQYGYTF.

The rearrangement uses TRBV11-1 and TRBJ2-7; 8 positions match TRBD2. The V and J ends lost 2 bases and 5 bases, in that order; junction bases with no gene match: 2. Germline V gives CDR1 SGHAT, CDR2 FQDESV (reference sequence). The CDR3 has 13 residues. The CDR3 DNA reads TGTGCCAGCAGCTTAAGCGGGGGAAACGAGCAGTACTTC. It yields the protein CASSLSGGNEQYF.

This clone was detected a few times. The chain has TRBV28 and TRBJ2-7; 9 bases align to TRBD1. The junction had 8 bases not matched to a gene; V was cut back by 6 bases and J by 2 bases. Per germline, CDR1 MDHEN and CDR2 SYDVKM. The CDR3 has 15 amino acids. CDR3 region: CASRLGGDRAYEQYF. The CDR3 region has the DNA TGTGCCAGCAGATTAGGCGGGGACAGGGCCTACGAGCAGTACTTC.

This clone was recorded a few times. The chain recombines TRBV5-4 with TRBJ2-1; 7 nucleotides agree with TRBD2. Germline V gene data show CDR1 as SGHNT and CDR2 as YYREEE (reference sequence). The V gene end was trimmed by 5 bases and the J gene end by 5 bases; junction bases not matched to a gene: 7. This CDR3 comprises 14 residues. The CDR3 protein is CASSLPGLNNEQFF. CDR3 DNA: TGTGCCAGCAGTCTCCCGGGACTAAACAATGAGCAGTTCTTC.